The rows below give T cell receptor beta chains drawn from one sample of a study of blood T cells in healthy people across ages. TCRdb fed the 5' RACE reads into MiXCR, producing one record per CDR3 protein. Among about 640,000 distinct CDR3 sequences listed, roughly 30% were seen once. The sequencing input was blood. These receptor sequences come from a woman aged 80 or older in good health. Each CDR3 is given with its conserved first and last residue. The D gene is left open where the match is weak. Clone size appears in some rows only: once, few, many, or a class for an expanded clone.

size,J,D,V,CDR3,DNA
many,TRBJ2-1,TRBD2,TRBV4-2,CASSQEASGGGFVNEQFF,TGTGCCAGCAGCCAAGAAGCAAGCGGGGGGGGTTTTGTTAATGAGCAGTTCTTC
many,TRBJ2-3,NA,TRBV15,CATSLRASSTDTQYF,TGTGCCACCAGCTTGCGGGCCTCTAGCACAGATACGCAGTATTTT
NA,TRBJ1-2,NA,TRBV5-6,CASSLDILYGYTF,TGTGCCAGCAGCTTGGACATTCTTTATGGCTACACCTTC
many,TRBJ1-2,NA,TRBV7-9,CASSLGGTVNYGYTF,TGTGCCAGCAGCTTAGGAGGGACGGTTAACTATGGCTACACCTTC
few,TRBJ2-1,TRBD1,TRBV5-1,CASSPGQGANNEQFF,TGCGCCAGCAGCCCAGGACAGGGGGCGAACAATGAGCAGTTCTTC
NA,TRBJ2-5,NA,TRBV30,CAWSRKTQYF,TGTGCCTGGAGTCGAAAGACCCAGTACTTC
many,TRBJ1-2,TRBD1,TRBV4-1,CASSQDGVQGGGYTF,TGCGCCAGCAGCCAAGATGGGGTCCAGGGGGGTGGCTACACCTTC
few,TRBJ1-1,TRBD1,TRBV9,CASSPTGGFNTEAFF,TGTGCCAGCAGCCCAACAGGGGGATTCAACACTGAAGCTTTCTTT
many,TRBJ1-5,TRBD1,TRBV12-3/TRBV12-4,CASSHGTGNYQPQHF,TGTGCCAGCAGCCACGGGACAGGGAACTATCAGCCCCAGCATTTT
NA,TRBJ2-1,TRBD2,TRBV3-1,CASSQTSLAGGSSYNEQFF,TGTGCCAGCAGCCAAACGAGTCTAGCGGGGGGGAGCTCCTACAATGAGCAGTTCTTC
NA,TRBJ2-3,NA,TRBV2,CASSDRRRNTDTQYF,TGTGCCAGCAGTGATAGGAGACGAAACACAGATACGCAGTATTTT
NA,TRBJ1-3,NA,TRBV4-3,CASSQERRQHSGNTIYF,TGCGCCAGCAGCCAAGAGCGGAGGCAACACTCTGGAAACACCATATATTTT
few,TRBJ2-5,TRBD2,TRBV4-2,CASSQSRTSGVQETQYF,TGTGCCAGCAGCCAGAGTCGGACTAGCGGGGTTCAAGAGACCCAGTACTTC
NA,TRBJ1-2,NA,TRBV6-5,CASRYSSGVYGYTF,TGTGCCAGCAGGTACTCGTCAGGGGTCTATGGCTACACCTTC